A few counts support the clone carrying this T cell receptor beta chain. Original handling: The authors estimated nucleated cell counts from reference gene primer amplification. Only in-frame clones appear in the TCRdb table, and some are missing; sequencing was by immunoSEQ multiplex PCR. V, J and clone size are taken as reported in that table, and D and trimming were inferred from the DNA itself. The sample shows tens of thousands of clones, approximately 90% of them seen only once. This entry belongs to a study of blood T cell repertoires in COVID-19. Study details: COVID-19 samples from acute and convalescent phases originated in the United States, Italy and Spain. Nucleic acid was either cDNA or gDNA, and it came from T cells, B-cell-depleted T cells, or PBMCs.

The CDR3 sequence is 13 residues long. Trimming removed 0 bases at V and 6 bases at J, with 10 bases between. Germline V CDR1 and CDR2: SGHRS, YFSETQ. The source of this sequence is a human donor in a cohort sampled during active COVID-19. Sequenced input: peripheral blood. The chain has TRBV5-1 and TRBJ2-7, with D possibly being TRBD1 (5 bases). For the CDR3, the DNA is TGCGCCAGCAGCTTGGGACAGCGAAGCGAGCAGTACTTC. Residues: CASSLGQRSEQYF. The full variable domain, in which reference TRBV5-1 and TRBJ2-7 provide the parts outside the CDR3, is KAGVTQTPRYLIKTRGQQVTLSCSPISGHRSVSWYQQTPGQGLQFLFEYFSETQRNKGNFPGRFSGRQFSNSRSEMNVSTLELGDSALYLCASSLGQRSEQYFGPGTRLTVT.